What follows describes a single T cell receptor beta chain. V lost 0 bases to trimming and J lost 4 bases, with 12 bases between them. Germline CDR1 is ENHRY and CDR2 is SYGVKD. The CDR3 spans 15 residues. This record comes from a study of blood T cell repertoires in COVID-19. Profiled with immunoSEQ multiplex PCR; TCRdb holds only in-frame clones, not every one. The sample yields about 220,000 clones, 84% seen once. The J gene is TRBJ1-1, the V gene TRBV10-3; weak D call: TRBD1 (6 bases). The specimen sequenced was peripheral blood. This receptor was identified in a woman in her sixties with acute or convalescent COVID-19. The chain's CDR3 is CAISESMGAGTEAFF. CDR3 coding DNA: TGTGCCATCAGTGAGTCGATGGGGGCCGGCACTGAAGCTTTCTTT.